These T cell receptor beta chains were read from a single sample in a study of shared clonotypes between healthy human individuals. Profiled with immunoSEQ multiplex PCR; TCRdb holds only in-frame clones, not every one. The sample contains about 2.5 million clones, around 92% of which appear only once. Sequencing was performed on naive CD4+ T cells from PBMCs. The receptors originated from a man aged 18 to 30 in good health. Some clones in this sample may be carry-over from other donors' samples. Both conserved end residues are part of each CDR3. A D gene is named only where the DNA matches it firmly. Clone size is given for some rows only: seen once, a few or many times, or a class if the clone is expanded.

J gene: TRBJ1-2
D gene: NA
clone size: NA
CDR3 length: 17
V gene: TRBV7-9
CDR3 DNA: TGTGCCAGCAGCCCCATGCCGGGCAGGATGGGAGACTATGGCTACACCTTC
CDR3 protein: CASSPMPGRMGDYGYTF

J gene: TRBJ1-1
D gene: NA
clone size: NA
CDR3 length: 13
V gene: TRBV19
CDR3 DNA: TGTGCCAGTAGTATACAGTGGGGAACTGAAGCTTTCTTT
CDR3 protein: CASSIQWGTEAFF

J gene: TRBJ1-5
D gene: NA
clone size: few
CDR3 length: 14
V gene: TRBV7-9
CDR3 DNA: TGTGCCAGCAGCTTCAAAAATAGCAATCAGCCCCAGCATTTT
CDR3 protein: CASSFKNSNQPQHF

J gene: TRBJ1-1
D gene: NA
clone size: NA
CDR3 length: 15
V gene: TRBV28
CDR3 DNA: TGTGCCAGCAGGGTTTTCGGACGGCTGAACACTGAAGCTTTCTTT
CDR3 protein: CASRVFGRLNTEAFF

J gene: TRBJ2-3
D gene: TRBD1
clone size: NA
CDR3 length: 16
V gene: TRBV28
CDR3 DNA: TGTGCCAGCAGTCCACCCCGGACAGGGGGACCAGATACGCAGTATTTT
CDR3 protein: CASSPPRTGGPDTQYF

J gene: TRBJ2-7
D gene: TRBD2
clone size: NA
CDR3 length: 14
V gene: TRBV7-9
CDR3 DNA: TGTGCCAGCAGCTCGGGGGGGACCGCGCACGAGCAGTACTTC
CDR3 protein: CASSSGGTAHEQYF

J gene: TRBJ2-7
D gene: TRBD2
clone size: NA
CDR3 length: 16
V gene: TRBV9
CDR3 DNA: TGTGCCAGCAGCGGGGGTAGCGGGAGGGCCTTTGACGAGCAGTACTTC
CDR3 protein: CASSGGSGRAFDEQYF

J gene: TRBJ1-3
D gene: NA
clone size: NA
CDR3 length: 14
V gene: TRBV28
CDR3 DNA: TGTGCCAGCAGTTTTGGGGGCGCTGGAAACACCATATATTTT
CDR3 protein: CASSFGGAGNTIYF

J gene: TRBJ2-2
D gene: NA
clone size: NA
CDR3 length: 13
V gene: TRBV6-5
CDR3 DNA: TGTGCCAGCAGTCCAGCGTCGATCGGGGAGCTGTTTTTT
CDR3 protein: CASSPASIGELFF

J gene: TRBJ2-7
D gene: TRBD1
clone size: NA
CDR3 length: 14
V gene: TRBV18
CDR3 DNA: TGTGCCAGCTCACCACTTACCAGGGGGTACGAGCAGTACTTC
CDR3 protein: CASSPLTRGYEQYF

J gene: TRBJ1-3
D gene: NA
clone size: few
CDR3 length: 14
V gene: TRBV28
CDR3 DNA: TGTGCCAGCAGTTTTGGGTTCTCTGGAAACACCATATATTTT
CDR3 protein: CASSFGFSGNTIYF

J gene: TRBJ2-7
D gene: NA
clone size: once
CDR3 length: 14
V gene: TRBV4-3
CDR3 DNA: TGCGCCAGCAGCCTGGACAGACTGACCTACGAGCAGTACTTC
CDR3 protein: CASSLDRLTYEQYF

J gene: TRBJ1-4
D gene: TRBD1
clone size: NA
CDR3 length: 15
V gene: TRBV7-9
CDR3 DNA: TGTGCCAGCAGCCGTATACAGGGGGGTAATGAAAAACTGTTTTTT
CDR3 protein: CASSRIQGGNEKLFF

J gene: TRBJ2-3
D gene: NA
clone size: once
CDR3 length: 15
V gene: TRBV9
CDR3 DNA: TGTGCCAGCAGCGTAGGGTCGGCGATAGGAGATACGCAGTATTTT
CDR3 protein: CASSVGSAIGDTQYF

J gene: TRBJ1-2
D gene: NA
clone size: NA
CDR3 length: 14
V gene: TRBV9
CDR3 DNA: TGTGCCAGCAGCGTAGCTGGAGCTAACTATGGCTACACCTTC
CDR3 protein: CASSVAGANYGYTF

J gene: TRBJ2-7
D gene: NA
clone size: NA
CDR3 length: 15
V gene: TRBV11-2
CDR3 DNA: TGTGCCAGCAGGGATAACCGGGGCTCTACCTACGAGCAGTACTTC
CDR3 protein: CASRDNRGSTYEQYF

J gene: TRBJ2-1
D gene: NA
clone size: NA
CDR3 length: 18
V gene: TRBV4-1
CDR3 DNA: TGCGCCAGCAGCCAACCCCCACCCCCCGGGGTATCCTACAATGAGCAGTTCTTC
CDR3 protein: CASSQPPPPGVSYNEQFF

J gene: TRBJ2-7
D gene: NA
clone size: NA
CDR3 length: 13
V gene: TRBV2
CDR3 DNA: TGTGCCAGCAGTGGGCCAGGGGACGGCGAGCAGTACTTC
CDR3 protein: CASSGPGDGEQYF

J gene: TRBJ2-2
D gene: TRBD2
clone size: NA
CDR3 length: 15
V gene: TRBV2
CDR3 DNA: TGTGCCAGCATTGAACTAGCGGGACCCTCCGGGGAGCTGTTTTTT
CDR3 protein: CASIELAGPSGELFF

J gene: TRBJ2-2
D gene: NA
clone size: once
CDR3 length: 13
V gene: TRBV9
CDR3 DNA: TGTGCCAGCAGCTTCGATCCATCCGGGGAGCTGTTTTTT
CDR3 protein: CASSFDPSGELFF

J gene: TRBJ2-5
D gene: TRBD1
clone size: NA
CDR3 length: 15
V gene: TRBV19
CDR3 DNA: TGTGCCAGTAGGGACAGGGGGGAGGGCCAAGAGACCCAGTACTTC
CDR3 protein: CASRDRGEGQETQYF

J gene: TRBJ1-1
D gene: NA
clone size: few
CDR3 length: 14
V gene: TRBV6-5
CDR3 DNA: TGTGCCAGCAGTTACCCCGGGGGGAACACTGAAGCTTTCTTT
CDR3 protein: CASSYPGGNTEAFF

J gene: TRBJ1-1
D gene: TRBD1
clone size: NA
CDR3 length: 17
V gene: TRBV19
CDR3 DNA: TGTGCCAGTGGGTATTTATTAGGGACAGGTCAAGGCACTGAAGCTTTCTTT
CDR3 protein: CASGYLLGTGQGTEAFF

J gene: TRBJ2-3
D gene: TRBD2
clone size: NA
CDR3 length: 18
V gene: TRBV7-6
CDR3 DNA: TGTGCCAGCAGCTTAGCGATGAGGGCGGGAGGATCCACAGATACGCAGTATTTT
CDR3 protein: CASSLAMRAGGSTDTQYF

J gene: TRBJ2-7
D gene: TRBD2
clone size: NA
CDR3 length: 16
V gene: TRBV5-1
CDR3 DNA: TGCGCCAGCAGCCAGACTAGCGGGAGTGTTTTAGTCGGGCAGTACTTC
CDR3 protein: CASSQTSGSVLVGQYF

J gene: TRBJ2-7
D gene: TRBD1
clone size: NA
CDR3 length: 15
V gene: TRBV28
CDR3 DNA: TGTGCCAGCAGTTCCCCGGGACAGGGGTTGTACGAGCAGTACTTC
CDR3 protein: CASSSPGQGLYEQYF

J gene: TRBJ1-2
D gene: TRBD1
clone size: NA
CDR3 length: 15
V gene: TRBV9
CDR3 DNA: TGTGCCAGCACCCTCCGGGACAGGAATTTCGATGGCTACACCTTC
CDR3 protein: CASTLRDRNFDGYTF

J gene: TRBJ2-5
D gene: NA
clone size: NA
CDR3 length: 13
V gene: TRBV12-5
CDR3 DNA: TGTGCTAGTGGTTTAATTGGAGGGGAGACCCAGTACTTC
CDR3 protein: CASGLIGGETQYF

J gene: TRBJ2-7
D gene: NA
clone size: NA
CDR3 length: 17
V gene: TRBV7-6
CDR3 DNA: TGTGCCAGCAGCTTAAGCCCCAACGGGGCACCATCCTACGAGCAGTACTTC
CDR3 protein: CASSLSPNGAPSYEQYF

J gene: TRBJ2-1
D gene: TRBD2
clone size: NA
CDR3 length: 18
V gene: TRBV5-1
CDR3 DNA: TGCGCCAGCAGCTTGGGGGCGGGAGGGCCAGGGGCGTTCTATGAGCAGTTCTTC
CDR3 protein: CASSLGAGGPGAFYEQFF

J gene: TRBJ2-1
D gene: TRBD1
clone size: NA
CDR3 length: 11
V gene: TRBV11-2
CDR3 DNA: TGTGCCAGCAGCTTGGACAGGGAACAGTTCTTC
CDR3 protein: CASSLDREQFF

J gene: TRBJ2-7
D gene: NA
clone size: NA
CDR3 length: 12
V gene: TRBV10-2
CDR3 DNA: TGCGCCAGCGCAGGGGTTGACTACGAGCAGTACTTC
CDR3 protein: CASAGVDYEQYF

J gene: TRBJ1-2
D gene: NA
clone size: few
CDR3 length: 13
V gene: TRBV4-1
CDR3 DNA: TGCGCCAGCAGCCAAGCAGCTAACTATGGCTACACCTTC
CDR3 protein: CASSQAANYGYTF

J gene: TRBJ2-2
D gene: TRBD1
clone size: NA
CDR3 length: 16
V gene: TRBV6-4
CDR3 DNA: TGTGCCAGCAGTGCCCAGGGGGCGGACCTCACCGGGGAGCTGTTTTTT
CDR3 protein: CASSAQGADLTGELFF

J gene: TRBJ1-3
D gene: NA
clone size: once
CDR3 length: 14
V gene: TRBV5-1
CDR3 DNA: TGCGCCAGCAGCTTGGGAGGGCTGGGAAACACCATATATTTT
CDR3 protein: CASSLGGLGNTIYF

J gene: TRBJ2-1
D gene: TRBD1
clone size: NA
CDR3 length: 15
V gene: TRBV19
CDR3 DNA: TGTGCCAGCAGAACAGGGGGCGCGAATTATAATGAGCAGTTCTTC
CDR3 protein: CASRTGGANYNEQFF

J gene: TRBJ2-1
D gene: NA
clone size: NA
CDR3 length: 13
V gene: TRBV5-1
CDR3 DNA: TGCGCCAGCAGCGTCGACAGCTACAATGAGCAGTTCTTC
CDR3 protein: CASSVDSYNEQFF

J gene: TRBJ1-1
D gene: TRBD1
clone size: NA
CDR3 length: 14
V gene: TRBV7-2
CDR3 DNA: TGTGCCAGCAGCCCCAACAGGGGATACACTGAAGCTTTCTTT
CDR3 protein: CASSPNRGYTEAFF

J gene: TRBJ1-3
D gene: NA
clone size: NA
CDR3 length: 15
V gene: TRBV19
CDR3 DNA: TGTGCCAGTACCCAAGGACAGAACTCTGGAAACACCATATATTTT
CDR3 protein: CASTQGQNSGNTIYF

J gene: TRBJ1-5
D gene: NA
clone size: NA
CDR3 length: 15
V gene: TRBV6-5
CDR3 DNA: TGTGCCAGCAGTACACGAGGACAAGTCAATCAGCCCCAGCATTTT
CDR3 protein: CASSTRGQVNQPQHF

J gene: TRBJ2-1
D gene: NA
clone size: NA
CDR3 length: 13
V gene: TRBV25-1
CDR3 DNA: TGTGCCAGCAGGCACTCGGGGGCCAATGAGCAGTTCTTC
CDR3 protein: CASRHSGANEQFF

J gene: TRBJ1-6
D gene: NA
clone size: NA
CDR3 length: 14
V gene: TRBV9
CDR3 DNA: TGTGCCAGCAGCCCAGGGAGGCGGATTCTGCCCCTCCACTTT
CDR3 protein: CASSPGRRILPLHF

J gene: TRBJ1-5
D gene: NA
clone size: NA
CDR3 length: 16
V gene: TRBV28
CDR3 DNA: TGTGCCAGCAGTCTCAGGGGACCACTCATAAATCAGCCCCAGCATTTT
CDR3 protein: CASSLRGPLINQPQHF

J gene: TRBJ1-5
D gene: NA
clone size: NA
CDR3 length: 18
V gene: TRBV5-6
CDR3 DNA: TGTGCCAGCAGCAGGGGTGACTTGGAAGGGAGAAACAATCAGCCCCAGCATTTT
CDR3 protein: CASSRGDLEGRNNQPQHF

J gene: TRBJ2-7
D gene: TRBD1
clone size: NA
CDR3 length: 16
V gene: TRBV6-4
CDR3 DNA: TGTGCCAGCAGTGAAGATGATGGGACAGGGATCAACGAGCAGTACTTC
CDR3 protein: CASSEDDGTGINEQYF

J gene: TRBJ2-7
D gene: NA
clone size: NA
CDR3 length: 14
V gene: TRBV5-1
CDR3 DNA: TGCGCCAGCAGCGTACTAAATCCTACCGTCGAGCAGTACTTC
CDR3 protein: CASSVLNPTVEQYF

J gene: TRBJ1-5
D gene: NA
clone size: NA
CDR3 length: 13
V gene: TRBV13
CDR3 DNA: TGTGCCAGCAGCCCGAGGGGGAATCAGCCCCAGCATTTT
CDR3 protein: CASSPRGNQPQHF

J gene: TRBJ1-5
D gene: TRBD1
clone size: NA
CDR3 length: 18
V gene: TRBV7-2
CDR3 DNA: TGTGCCAGCAGCTTAGTAAATTTAGACAGGGCGAGCAATCAGCCCCAGCATTTT
CDR3 protein: CASSLVNLDRASNQPQHF

J gene: TRBJ2-7
D gene: TRBD2
clone size: NA
CDR3 length: 13
V gene: TRBV28
CDR3 DNA: TGTGCCAGCGGGAGGGGCACAGCTTACGAGCAGTACTTC
CDR3 protein: CASGRGTAYEQYF

J gene: TRBJ2-3
D gene: TRBD2
clone size: NA
CDR3 length: 17
V gene: TRBV7-3
CDR3 DNA: TGTGCCAGCAGCTTAACCCCCGGGACTAGCTCTGTAGATACGCAGTATTTT
CDR3 protein: CASSLTPGTSSVDTQYF

J gene: TRBJ1-1
D gene: NA
clone size: NA
CDR3 length: 14
V gene: TRBV7-2
CDR3 DNA: TGTGCCAGCAGGAAGGGCAGGGCGAACACTGAAGCTTTCTTT
CDR3 protein: CASRKGRANTEAFF

J gene: TRBJ2-1
D gene: TRBD1
clone size: NA
CDR3 length: 17
V gene: TRBV18
CDR3 DNA: TGTGCCAGCTCACAAGGACAGGTCAGGAGCTCCTACAATGAGCAGTTCTTC
CDR3 protein: CASSQGQVRSSYNEQFF

J gene: TRBJ2-5
D gene: TRBD1
clone size: NA
CDR3 length: 16
V gene: TRBV28
CDR3 DNA: TGTGCCAGCAGTGGCTTAGGGGCAGGGGGTGCGGAGACCCAGTACTTC
CDR3 protein: CASSGLGAGGAETQYF

J gene: TRBJ2-1
D gene: TRBD2
clone size: once
CDR3 length: 18
V gene: TRBV27
CDR3 DNA: TGTGCCAGCAGTCCCCTGACTAGCGGGGCCTATTTCGGCAATGAGCAGTTCTTC
CDR3 protein: CASSPLTSGAYFGNEQFF

J gene: TRBJ1-1
D gene: NA
clone size: few
CDR3 length: 14
V gene: TRBV28
CDR3 DNA: TGTGCCAGCAGTAGTGGGACATGGAACACTGAAGCTTTCTTT
CDR3 protein: CASSSGTWNTEAFF

J gene: TRBJ2-7
D gene: TRBD2
clone size: NA
CDR3 length: 15
V gene: TRBV9
CDR3 DNA: TGTGCCAGCAGCGTAGGGGCGGGAGGGACCTACGAGCAGTACTTC
CDR3 protein: CASSVGAGGTYEQYF

J gene: TRBJ2-2
D gene: NA
clone size: NA
CDR3 length: 16
V gene: TRBV5-6
CDR3 DNA: TGTGCCAGCAGCCCAGGACACCCCTGGGACACCGGGGAGCTGTTTTTT
CDR3 protein: CASSPGHPWDTGELFF

J gene: TRBJ2-7
D gene: NA
clone size: NA
CDR3 length: 15
V gene: TRBV28
CDR3 DNA: TGTGCCAGCCTTGGGGTAGCGGAGGCTTCCTACGAGCAGTACTTC
CDR3 protein: CASLGVAEASYEQYF

J gene: TRBJ1-1
D gene: NA
clone size: NA
CDR3 length: 13
V gene: TRBV5-6
CDR3 DNA: TGTGCCAGCAGCTTGGTCCCCCATGGGGAAGCTTTCTTT
CDR3 protein: CASSLVPHGEAFF

J gene: TRBJ1-4
D gene: NA
clone size: once
CDR3 length: 13
V gene: TRBV25-1
CDR3 DNA: TGTGCCAGCAGTGAATATTCGAGTGAAAAACTGTTTTTT
CDR3 protein: CASSEYSSEKLFF